The rows below give T cell receptor beta chains drawn from one sample of a study of regulatory T cells in long-lasting Graves disease. TCRdb itself ran the multiplex PCR reads through MiXCR, one entry per CDR3 protein. Of 200,000 to 250,000 distinct CDR3 sequences in the sample, roughly 19% were seen once. This sample was also put to use in a study of T cells in Graves' hyperthyroidism and ophthalmopathy.

Sequencing was performed on peripheral blood mononuclear cells (PBMCs), taken at new diagnosis, from a patient treated with antithyroid drugs. These receptors were obtained from a woman aged 25 to 45 with Graves disease. Both conserved end residues are part of each CDR3. The order of the fields is clone size, V gene, J gene, CDR3 protein. For some rows the clone size is stated as once, few or many, or as a class when expanded; others skip it.

>many|TRBV5-1|TRBJ1-2
CASTRDRPNYGYTF
>few|TRBV29-1|TRBJ2-7
CSVGEGVLREQYF
>many|TRBV20-1|TRBJ2-3
CSAREGWGDTQYF
>.|TRBV30|TRBJ1-4
CTWSFRGMANEKLFF
>few|TRBV28|TRBJ2-1
CASSRGGGTGVDEQFF
>.|TRBV13|TRBJ1-1
CASSLGRPNTEAFF
>many|TRBV18|TRBJ2-1
CASSLSGSTYNEQFF
>.|TRBV5-6|TRBJ2-1
CASSAPGLAGVGQFF
>many|TRBV20-1|TRBJ2-1
CSASRGGVAYNEQFF
>.|TRBV12-3/TRBV12-4|TRBJ2-7
CASSHRPYEQYF
>.|TRBV20-1|TRBJ2-1
CSARDVITGSNNEQFF
>many|TRBV3-1|TRBJ1-1
CASSPGQAATEAFF
>.|TRBV24-1|TRBJ2-1
CATSGTSGGDNEQFF
>many|TRBV11-3|TRBJ1-2
CASSLVGNSRGMDYGYTF
>.|TRBV20-1|TRBJ2-5
CSYEGGPRETQYF
>many|TRBV12-3/TRBV12-4|TRBJ1-1
CASSSGLFGNTEAFF
>many|TRBV20-1|TRBJ2-3
CSAPTSTDTQYF
>few|TRBV4-1|TRBJ1-1
CASSQFGVSEAFF
>few|TRBV6-2/TRBV6-3|TRBJ2-7
CASSSGQGGSEQYF
>many|TRBV5-1|TRBJ1-1
CASSLETPGTEAFF
>few|TRBV12-5|TRBJ1-6
CASGRGPSISPLHF
>many|TRBV4-1|TRBJ2-7
CASSPGLDIAYEQYF
>many|TRBV7-9|TRBJ2-1
CASSRLGGGNEQFF
>.|TRBV15|.
CATSRDLAAQWDQYF
>.|TRBV19|TRBJ2-2
CASSPRQTSGELFF
>.|TRBV11-1|TRBJ1-1
CASSTNLDSEAFF
>many|TRBV19|TRBJ1-4
CASSIDPETVTPNEKLFF
>many|TRBV20-1|TRBJ1-2
CSARTPSNYGYTF
>many|TRBV30|TRBJ1-6
CAWRTGISEPLHF
>few|TRBV19|TRBJ1-5
CASSIQGSGYQPQHF
>many|TRBV28|TRBJ1-5
CASSLMDTQRGQPQHF
>many|TRBV5-1|TRBJ1-1
CASSMTGSNTEAFF
>many|TRBV27|TRBJ1-2
CASSLVAQGHANYGYTF
>few|TRBV29-1|TRBJ2-1
CSVEVPAGGANEQFF
>.|TRBV2|TRBJ1-1
CASSEGRGLNTEAFF
>many|TRBV11-2|TRBJ2-5
CASSKDRVFETQYF
>many|TRBV2|TRBJ1-1
CASSERRINTEAFF
>many|TRBV7-2|TRBJ2-7
CASSAQYEQYF
>.|TRBV7-2|TRBJ1-5
CASSPGNSNQPQHF
>many|TRBV4-1|TRBJ2-7
CASSRLDRGYEQYF
>many|TRBV20-1|TRBJ2-1
CSANPTSGSYNEQFF
>many|TRBV7-3|TRBJ2-1
CASSFAGSSYNEQFF
>many|TRBV6-1|TRBJ2-3
CASSLPGYLDTQYF
>many|TRBV12-3/TRBV12-4|TRBJ1-1
CASSLETDRYQAFF
>many|TRBV28|TRBJ1-2
CASSLFGGLEDVNGYTF
>once|TRBV5-1|TRBJ2-7
CASSLPGPAAREQYF
>many|TRBV20-1|TRBJ1-5
CSASNSHYQPQHF